Below are 26 T cell receptor beta chains sequenced from a single sample in a study of OX40 agonist ivuxolimab in advanced cancers. Only in-frame clones appear in the TCRdb table, and some are missing; sequencing was by immunoSEQ multiplex PCR. This sample yields under 85,000 clones, of which 88% are seen a single time; around 0.45% belongs to the top ten. Sequenced material: CD4+ or CD8+ T cells sorted from blood, taken in a trial of the OX40 agonist ivuxolimab. These TCRs come from an adult with an advanced solid tumor such as melanoma, head and neck, liver or kidney cancer.

The rearrangement links TRBV18 to TRBJ2-1, with unresolved D. V lost 6 bases, J lost 8 bases, and 29 bases lay in between. The CDR3 is made up of 18 amino acids. Germline V gene sequence: CDR1 KGHSH, CDR2 LQKENI. The CDR3 is CASSEQPPRGRPGDEQFF. DNA of the CDR3: TGTGCCAGCTCGGAACAACCCCCCCGAGGCAGGCCTGGGGATGAGCAGTTCTTC.

The chain couples TRBV2 to TRBJ2-3; 9 bases fit TRBD1. The junction had 7 bases not matched to a gene; V was cut back by 6 bases and J by 0 bases. Germline values: CDR1 SNHLY, CDR2 FYNNEI. The CDR3 totals 16 residues. CDR3 nucleotide sequence: TGTGCCAGCAGGCAACAGGGGGCGATTAGCACAGATACGCAGTATTTT. As protein: CASRQQGAISTDTQYF.

This clone was observed a few times. V and J are TRBV7-2 and TRBJ2-3, with D possibly being TRBD1 (6 bases). The CDR3 sequence is 16 residues long. V gave up 1 base and J gave up 0 bases, with 11 bases separating them. Germline V lookup: CDR1 SGHTA, CDR2 FQGNSA. The CDR3 protein is CASSLVAGDSTDTQYF. In DNA, the CDR3 is TGTGCCAGCAGCTTAGTGGCAGGGGATAGCACAGATACGCAGTATTTT.

This CDR3 is CASSPPAGTENTGELFF. CDR3 coding DNA: TGTGCCAGCTCACCACCGGCAGGGACAGAAAACACCGGGGAGCTGTTTTTT. The chain joins TRBV18 to TRBJ2-2; TRBD1 matches 7 bases. From germline, CDR1 is KGHSH and CDR2 LQKENI. The CDR3 length is 17 residues. V lost 0 bases, J lost 2 bases, and 6 bases stayed unmatched.

The chain carries TRBV6-1 and TRBJ2-2, with 7 positions matching TRBD1. The ends lost 4 bases at V and 7 bases at J; junction bases unmatched: 9. There are 15 residues in the CDR3. CDR1 is MNHNS and CDR2 is SASEGT in the germline V gene. In DNA form, the CDR3 reads TGTGCCAGCAGTGTTCGACAGGGTTATGGCGGGGAGCTGTTTTTT. As protein: CASSVRQGYGGELFF.

This clone was seen once. This sequence joins TRBV7-2 and TRBJ2-1, with TRBD2 matching 7 bases. V dropped 5 bases and J dropped 2; count of bases not matched to a gene: 6. Germline CDR1 reads SGHTA; CDR2 reads FQGNSA. CDR3 size: 15 residues. The CDR3, as DNA: TGTGCCAGCAGCCCTTCGGGGGGTACCTACAATGAGCAGTTCTTC. Translation: CASSPSGGTYNEQFF.

V usage is TRBV5-1 and J usage is TRBJ2-7; TRBD1 aligns across 9 bases. Trimming cost V 4 bases and J 2 bases; bases outside gene matches: 10. The CDR3 contains 16 residues. The germline CDR1 and CDR2 sequences are SGHRS and YFSETQ. CDR3 sequence: CASSPHRQGGTYEQYF. The CDR3 region has the DNA TGCGCCAGCAGCCCCCACCGACAGGGGGGAACCTACGAGCAGTACTTC.

The V call is TRBV11-2, the J call TRBJ1-1, with 8 bases matching TRBD1. V dropped 2 bases and J dropped 6; count of bases not matched to a gene: 5. CDR3 length: 14 residues. Germline CDR1 reads SGHAT; CDR2 reads FQNNGV. CDR3: CASSLMQGASEAFF. CDR3 bases: TGTGCCAGCAGCTTAATGCAGGGGGCCTCTGAAGCTTTCTTT.

The V call is TRBV7-3, the J call TRBJ1-2; D unclear. Germline CDR1 reads SGHTA; CDR2 reads FQGTGA. CDR3 length equals 15 residues. Deletions cut 0 bases from V and 3 bases from J, with 11 bases between. DNA of the CDR3: TGTGCCAGCAGCTTAACGGGGTCTGGGGACTATGGCTACACCTTC. This sequence encodes CASSLTGSGDYGYTF.

V and J are TRBV25-1 and TRBJ2-7, with TRBD2 matching over 7 bases. In germline, CDR1 is MGHDK, CDR2 SYGVNS. The junction had 8 bases not matched to a gene; V was cut back by 7 bases and J by 5 bases. The CDR3 contains 13 residues. The CDR3 sequence is CASTNGGSHEQYF. CDR3 DNA sequence: TGTGCCAGCACGAACGGGGGGAGCCACGAGCAGTACTTC.

The J gene is TRBJ1-2, the V gene TRBV5-1, with D possibly being TRBD1 (5 bases). Per germline, CDR1 SGHRS and CDR2 YFSETQ. Trimming cost V 0 bases and J 5 bases, with 14 bases left between them. The CDR3 is 15 amino acids. The CDR3 nucleotides read TGCGCCAGCAGCTTGGCGGGGCAGATGAGTTATGGCTACACCTTC. Its translation is CASSLAGQMSYGYTF. Combining the CDR3 with reference TRBV5-1 and TRBJ1-2 gives the whole variable domain KAGVTQTPRYLIKTRGQQVTLSCSPISGHRSVSWYQQTPGQGLQFLFEYFSETQRNKGNFPGRFSGRQFSNSRSEMNVSTLELGDSALYLCASSLAGQMSYGYTFGSGTRLTVV.

The chain employs TRBV6-1 and TRBJ1-4, with 7 nucleotides matching TRBD1. Germline V gives CDR1 MNHNS, CDR2 SASEGT. Losses at the gene ends were 3 bases for V and 8 bases for J; bases not matched to a gene: 9. The CDR3 totals 15 residues. In DNA, the CDR3 is TGTGCCAGCAGTGAGGAGGGGGCGATCTCCGAAAAACTGTTTTTT. This sequence encodes CASSEEGAISEKLFF.

V usage is TRBV10-3 and J usage is TRBJ1-6; 11 bases agree with TRBD1. With V trimmed by 11 bases and J by 2 bases, 5 bases remained unmatched. Germline CDR1 is ENHRY and CDR2 is SYGVKD. The CDR3 loop spans 15 amino acids. The CDR3: CASRTGGAYNSPLHF. CDR3 DNA sequence: TGTGCCTCACGGACAGGGGGCGCCTATAATTCACCCCTCCACTTT.

In its sample, this clone was seen a few times. This sequence joins TRBV4-3 and TRBJ2-7; D is unresolved. This CDR3 has 14 residues. The germline V gene has CDR1 LGHNA and CDR2 YSLEER. Between the trimmed V and J ends, which lost 0 bases and 7 bases, there was a span of 13 bases. CDR3 DNA sequence: TGCGCCAGCAGCCAAGAGTCCTCAGCAGGTGAGCAGTACTTC. Its protein is CASSQESSAGEQYF.

The rearrangement uses TRBV7-6 and TRBJ2-2; 7 nucleotides align to TRBD1. The CDR3 runs 17 residues. Germline assignment: CDR1 SGHVS and CDR2 FNYEAQ. Trimming cost V 0 bases and J 2 bases; bases outside gene matches: 6. In nucleotides, the CDR3 is TGTGCCAGCAGCTTAGCAGGGGGCGCGGTCAACACCGGGGAGCTGTTTTTT. This translates into CASSLAGGAVNTGELFF.

V usage is TRBV6-9 and J usage is TRBJ1-1; D perhaps matches TRBD1 (6 bases). The CDR3 length is 13 residues. CDR1 and CDR2 (germline): MNHGY, SVAAGI. Trimming took 5 bases from V and 6 from J, leaving 13 bases between them. Here the CDR3 DNA reads TGTGCCAGCAGTCTCCTTGGGGGCTCTGAAGCTTTCTTT. As protein: CASSLLGGSEAFF.

This chain connects TRBV9 to TRBJ2-7; perhaps TRBD2 as D (5 bases). The V end was cut by 6 bases, the J end by 4 bases, with 17 bases between. This CDR3 comprises 14 residues. CDR1 and CDR2 from the germline V gene are SGDLS and YYNGEE. CDR3 coding DNA: TGTGCCAGCACCGTCGCGGGCGACGGGTACGAGCAGTACTTC. Translated, it gives CASTVAGDGYEQYF.

The gene calls are TRBV11-3 and TRBJ1-3; D unclear. The CDR3 loop spans 12 amino acids. The ends were cut back, 5 bases at V and 0 bases at J, with 2 bases in the middle. The germline V gene has CDR1 SGHNT and CDR2 YENEEA. Here the CDR3 reads CASSRSGNTIYF. CDR3 DNA sequence: TGTGCCAGCAGCCGCTCTGGAAACACCATATATTTT.

J is TRBJ2-3 and V is TRBV5-1, with D perhaps matching TRBD1 (5 bases). V lost 4 bases and J 4 bases, leaving 16 bases between the germline ends. CDR3 length equals 15 residues. The germline gives CDR1 SGHRS, CDR2 YFSETQ. CDR3 amino acids: CASSPRSGLPDTQYF. In DNA, the CDR3 is TGCGCCAGCAGCCCAAGGTCAGGGTTACCAGATACGCAGTATTTT.

The rearrangement uses TRBV4-3 and TRBJ2-1, with TRBD2 as a possible D gene (6 bases). From germline, CDR1 is LGHNA and CDR2 YSLEER. The V end lost 4 bases, the J end lost 7 bases, and 14 bases lay between the germline ends. This CDR3 spans 14 amino acids. The CDR3 loop is CASSRRLEGNEQFF. For the CDR3, the DNA is TGCGCCAGCAGCCGGCGACTAGAGGGGAATGAGCAGTTCTTC.

The chain links TRBV5-4 to TRBJ1-1; the D gene is possibly TRBD1 (5 bases). V lost 5 bases, J lost 4 bases, and 18 bases lay in between. The CDR3 runs to 15 residues. The V gene's germline CDR1 is SGHNT and CDR2 YYREEE (reference sequence). CDR3 protein: CASRSTGASTTEAFF. For the CDR3, the DNA is TGTGCCAGCAGGAGTACCGGGGCCTCGACCACTGAAGCTTTCTTT. Full variable domain (rest looked up from reference TRBV5-4 and TRBJ1-1): ETGVTQSPTHLIKTRGQQVTLRCSSQSGHNTVSWYQQALGQGPQFIFQYYREEENGRGNFPPRFSGLQFPNYSSELNVNALELDDSALYLCASRSTGASTTEAFFGQGTRLTVV.

The chain combines TRBV5-4 with TRBJ1-5, with TRBD1 as a possible D gene (5 bases). V dropped 4 bases and J dropped 0 bases, with 11 bases sitting between them. The CDR3 runs to 15 residues. CDR1 and CDR2 from the germline V gene are SGHNT and YYREEE (reference sequence). CDR3 in amino acids: CASSPVGGSNQPQHF. The CDR3 DNA reads TGTGCCAGCAGCCCAGTCGGGGGTAGCAATCAGCCCCAGCATTTT.

The chain joins TRBV6-6 to TRBJ2-7; TRBD1 matches 7 bases. The CDR3 is 13 amino acids. Germline assignment: CDR1 MNHNY and CDR2 SVGAGI (reference sequence). Unmatched junction bases numbered 5, after V lost 6 bases and J lost 3 bases. As DNA, the CDR3 is TGTGCCAGCAGACCTACAGGGGACTACGAGCAGTACTTC. This codes for CASRPTGDYEQYF.

The genes are TRBV2 and TRBJ2-5; no clear D gene. V dropped 4 bases and J dropped 4 bases, with 13 bases sitting between them. This CDR3 has 14 residues. CDR1 is SNHLY and CDR2 is FYNNEI in the germline V gene. CDR3 in amino acids: CASSAQSQGETQYF. CDR3 sequence (DNA): TGTGCCAGCAGTGCACAGTCCCAAGGAGAGACCCAGTACTTC.

V is TRBV14 and J is TRBJ2-1; D uncertain. Germline V gives CDR1 SGHDN, CDR2 FVKESK. Trimming cost V 2 bases and J 8 bases, with 13 bases left between them. The CDR3 spans 14 residues. In DNA, the CDR3 is TGTGCCAGCAGCCAACTGGGTCTTGGGGATGAGCAGTTCTTC. This translates into CASSQLGLGDEQFF.

The chain couples TRBV7-9 to TRBJ2-5; 11 bases agree with TRBD1. CDR1 and CDR2 (germline): SEHNR, FQNEAQ (reference sequence). This CDR3 is 15 amino acids long. V shed 3 bases and J 5 bases; nucleotides not matched to a gene: 5. CDR3: CASSFRTGGRETQYF. In DNA form, the CDR3 reads TGTGCCAGCAGCTTCAGGACAGGGGGCAGGGAGACCCAGTACTTC.